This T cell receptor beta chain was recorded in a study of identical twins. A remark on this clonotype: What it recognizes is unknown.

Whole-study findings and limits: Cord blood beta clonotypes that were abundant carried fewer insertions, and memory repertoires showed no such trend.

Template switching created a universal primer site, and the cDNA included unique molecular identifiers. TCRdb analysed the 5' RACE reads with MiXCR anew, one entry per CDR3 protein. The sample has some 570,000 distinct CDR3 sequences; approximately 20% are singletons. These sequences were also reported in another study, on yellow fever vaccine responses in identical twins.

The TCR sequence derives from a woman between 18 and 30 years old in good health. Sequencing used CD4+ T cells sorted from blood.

CDR3 protein: CASSQTGTTTYNEQFF. The CDR3 DNA reads TGTGCCAGCAGCCAAACCGGGACAACTACCTACAATGAGCAGTTCTTC. The chain recombines TRBV7-2 with TRBJ2-1, with D possibly TRBD1 on 6 matching bases. CDR3 size: 16 residues. Germline loops: CDR1 SGHTA, CDR2 FQGNSA. V was cut by 5 bases and J by 2 bases, with 16 bases left in between. Complete variable domain (other parts from reference TRBV7-2 and TRBJ2-1): GAGVSQSPSNKVTEKGKDVELRCDPISGHTALYWYRQSLGQGLEFLIYFQGNSAPDKSGLPSDRFSAERTGGSVSTLTIQRTQQEDSAVYLCASSQTGTTTYNEQFFGPGTRLTVL.